This is a list of T cell receptor beta chains from one sample in a study of blood T cells in healthy people across ages. TCRdb passed the 5' RACE reads through MiXCR, listing each CDR3 protein once. The sample carries 800,000 to 950,000 distinct CDR3 sequences, 25% to 35% recorded once. A further study also used this sample, focusing on T cells of mothers and their children.

The specimen was blood. These receptors were collected from a woman aged 35 to 49 in good health. CDR3s include the opening cysteine and the closing phenylalanine or tryptophan. Fields, in order: clone size, V gene, J gene, CDR3 length, D gene, CDR3 protein, CDR3 DNA. The D gene is left open where the match is weak. Clone size is stated in some rows and not others, as once, few, many or a class when expanded.

>few|TRBV10-3|TRBJ2-1|14|NA
CAISETGSYNEQFF
TGTGCCATCAGTGAGACGGGCTCCTACAATGAGCAGTTCTTC
>NA|TRBV7-9|TRBJ2-7|14|NA
CASSLVVDPYEQYF
TGTGCCAGCAGCTTAGTTGTGGACCCCTACGAGCAGTACTTC
>many|TRBV20-1|TRBJ1-5|14|NA
CSARRDWGGQPQHF
TGCAGTGCTAGAAGAGATTGGGGTGGTCAGCCCCAGCATTTT
>few|TRBV28|TRBJ1-1|14|NA
CASSIGHTNTEAFF
TGTGCCAGCAGTATCGGACACACGAACACTGAAGCTTTCTTT
>many|TRBV20-1|TRBJ2-3|19|TRBD2
CSARRWTSGGSRNTDTQYF
TGCAGTGCTAGACGATGGACTAGCGGGGGGTCGAGAAACACAGATACGCAGTATTTT
>NA|TRBV19|TRBJ2-1|12|NA
CASSITHNEQFF
TGTGCCAGTAGTATCACCCACAATGAGCAGTTCTTC
>many|TRBV7-6|TRBJ2-1|16|TRBD1
CASSTIQGSSYNEQFF
TGTGCCAGCAGCACTATACAGGGGAGCTCCTACAATGAGCAGTTCTTC
>many|TRBV7-2|TRBJ1-4|13|NA
CASSPRRAEKLFF
TGTGCCAGCAGCCCTCGGAGGGCAGAAAAACTGTTTTTT
>NA|TRBV29-1|TRBJ2-7|13|TRBD1
CSVTGTADYEQYF
TGCAGCGTTACCGGGACAGCGGACTACGAGCAGTACTTC
>NA|TRBV20-1|TRBJ1-2|12|NA
CSASGTYYGYTF
TGCAGTGCTAGCGGGACCTACTATGGCTACACCTTC
>NA|TRBV5-1|TRBJ1-2|13|NA
CASSGIEAYGYTF
TGCGCCAGCAGCGGAATTGAAGCCTATGGCTACACCTTC
>few|TRBV18|TRBJ1-1|15|TRBD1
CASSPMGQTYTEAFF
TGTGCCAGCTCACCCATGGGACAGACTTACACTGAAGCTTTCTTT
>NA|TRBV7-2|TRBJ2-1|15|TRBD1
CASSPPGQQNNEQFF
TGTGCCAGCAGCCCCCCGGGACAGCAGAACAATGAGCAGTTCTTC
>NA|TRBV6-1|TRBJ2-1|17|NA
CASMVFWAGRGYNEQFF
TGTGCCAGCATGGTCTTTTGGGCGGGTCGAGGGTACAATGAGCAGTTCTTC
>NA|TRBV15|TRBJ1-6|16|TRBD1
CATSRVAGGNNSPLHF
TGTGCCACCAGCAGAGTAGCAGGGGGCAATAATTCACCCCTCCACTTT
>NA|TRBV6-6|TRBJ2-5|14|NA
CASSYVRGGYKQYF
TGTGCCAGCAGTTACGTTAGGGGTGGGTACAAGCAGTACTTC
>NA|TRBV20-1|TRBJ1-2|14|NA
CSALGERANYGYTF
TGCAGTGCCCTGGGGGAAAGGGCTAACTACGGCTACACCTTC
>NA|TRBV5-1|TRBJ2-7|17|TRBD2
CASSLGTSGGATYEQYF
TGCGCCAGCAGCTTGGGCACTAGCGGGGGCGCAACCTACGAGCAGTACTTC
>NA|TRBV12-3/TRBV12-4|TRBJ2-4|17|TRBD1
CASSSHRTGGIRNMQYF
TGTGCCAGCAGTTCCCATCGGACAGGGGGGATAAGGAACATGCAGTACTTC
>many|TRBV6-5|TRBJ2-7|14|NA
CASSYRFGTYEQYF
TGTGCCAGCAGTTACCGATTCGGAACCTACGAGCAGTACTTC
>once|TRBV7-3|TRBJ2-5|13|TRBD1
CASGSGQEETQYF
TGTGCCAGCGGCTCGGGACAGGAAGAGACCCAGTACTTC
>few|TRBV14|TRBJ2-1|16|TRBD1
CASSQLRVSTGNEQFF
TGTGCCAGCAGCCAGCTAAGAGTGTCGACAGGGAATGAGCAGTTCTTC
>many|TRBV20-1|TRBJ1-1|11|NA
CSAPMNTEAFF
TGCAGTGCCCCCATGAACACTGAAGCTTTCTTT
>once|TRBV15|TRBJ2-7|13|NA
CATSRDNADEQYF
TGTGCCACCAGCAGAGATAATGCAGACGAGCAGTACTTC
>many|TRBV6-5|TRBJ2-1|13|NA
CASSYHSYNEQFF
TGTGCCAGCAGTTACCACTCCTACAATGAGCAGTTCTTC
>NA|TRBV12-3/TRBV12-4|TRBJ1-2|14|NA
CASSPGAGWYGYTF
TGTGCCAGCAGTCCCGGGGCAGGGTGGTATGGCTACACCTTC
>NA|TRBV27|TRBJ2-1|16|NA
CASSLSWGTIYNEQFF
TGTGCCAGCAGTTTATCTTGGGGGACGATCTACAATGAGCAGTTCTTC
>once|TRBV28|TRBJ2-1|12|NA
CAAEGAYNEQFF
TGTGCCGCAGAAGGGGCCTACAATGAGCAGTTCTTC
>few|TRBV5-5|TRBJ1-6|14|NA
CASSLYSDNSPLHF
TGTGCCAGCAGCTTGTACAGCGATAATTCACCCCTCCACTTT
>few|TRBV12-3/TRBV12-4|TRBJ2-2|14|TRBD2
CASSWTSGTGELFF
TGTGCCAGCAGTTGGACTAGCGGCACCGGGGAGCTGTTTTTT
>many|TRBV20-1|TRBJ2-1|15|NA
CSAVPSQGGYNEQFF
TGCAGTGCTGTCCCGTCACAGGGCGGGTACAATGAGCAGTTCTTC
>many|TRBV20-1|TRBJ2-5|15|NA
CSARDPNAPRETQYF
TGCAGTGCTAGAGATCCGAACGCTCCAAGAGAGACCCAGTACTTC
>few|TRBV5-1|TRBJ2-7|14|NA
CASRLAVGTYEQYF
TGCGCCAGCAGGCTCGCAGTGGGGACCTACGAGCAGTACTTC
>few|TRBV7-2|TRBJ1-2|16|TRBD1
CASTFPLSQGKNGYTF
TGTGCCAGCACCTTCCCCCTGTCACAGGGGAAAAATGGCTACACCTTC
>few|TRBV12-3/TRBV12-4|TRBJ2-1|15|NA
CASSLTEDTYNEQFF
TGTGCCAGCAGTTTAACAGAGGATACATACAATGAGCAGTTCTTC
>few|TRBV2|TRBJ2-7|13|NA
CASSHETSYEQYF
TGTGCCAGCAGTCATGAAACGTCCTACGAGCAGTACTTC
>many|TRBV12-3/TRBV12-4|TRBJ2-1|12|NA
CASSLGGTEQFF
TGTGCCAGCAGTTTAGGGGGGACTGAGCAGTTCTTC
>many|TRBV7-2|TRBJ2-7|15|TRBD1
CASSLEGAGVYEQYF
TGTGCCAGCAGCTTAGAGGGGGCAGGTGTGTACGAGCAGTACTTC
>many|TRBV7-7|TRBJ2-5|15|NA
CASSPIRQKQETQYF
TGTGCTAGCAGCCCCATACGACAGAAGCAAGAGACCCAGTACTTC
>many|TRBV12-3/TRBV12-4|TRBJ2-3|14|TRBD2
CASTSGLSQATQYF
TGTGCCAGCACTTCGGGACTATCCCAAGCTACGCAGTATTTT
>NA|TRBV6-1|TRBJ2-7|15|TRBD1
CAGSSDRTGISEQYF
TGTGCCGGCAGTTCCGATAGGACAGGGATCAGCGAGCAGTACTTC
>many|TRBV6-1|TRBJ1-4|15|NA
CASSGGLTWGEKLFF
TGTGCCAGCAGTGGAGGACTGACCTGGGGTGAAAAACTGTTTTTT
>few|TRBV16|TRBJ1-2|17|NA
CASSQQRVRQGGEGYTF
TGTGCCAGCAGCCAACAAAGGGTGCGGCAGGGCGGAGAAGGCTACACCTTC
>NA|TRBV29-1|TRBJ2-1|13|NA
CSTGRGLHNEQFF
TGCAGTACCGGGCGGGGGCTCCACAATGAGCAGTTCTTC
>NA|TRBV6-6|TRBJ2-1|15|TRBD2
CASSPQGTSMDEQFF
TGTGCCAGCAGTCCCCAAGGGACTAGCATGGATGAGCAGTTCTTC
>NA|TRBV7-3|TRBJ2-6|13|NA
CASSLKGTNVLTF
TGTGCCAGCAGCTTAAAAGGGACCAACGTCCTGACTTTC
>NA|TRBV7-2|TRBJ2-3|15|NA
CASSTQNGVTDTQYF
TGTGCCAGCAGCACACAGAACGGCGTTACAGATACGCAGTATTTT